The rows below give T cell receptor beta chains drawn from one sample of a study of blood T cell repertoires in COVID-19. Assay: immunoSEQ multiplex PCR; the TCRdb copy retains only in-frame clones and omits some. The sample consists of tens of thousands of clones, 88% of them appearing once. The sequenced material came from peripheral blood. These receptors all stem from an elderly woman with acute or convalescent COVID-19. CDR3s include the opening cysteine and the closing phenylalanine or tryptophan. Each record gives: CDR3 length, D gene, clone size, V gene, J gene, CDR3 DNA, CDR3 protein. The D gene is left open where the match is weak. The listing skips clone size in some rows; elsewhere it reads once, few, many or a size class.

length: 14; D: NA; size: once; V: TRBV15; J: TRBJ1-6; DNA: TGTGCCACCAGCACTCGGGACTCCTGGTCACCCCTCCACTTT; CDR3: CATSTRDSWSPLHF
length: 20; D: TRBD2; size: once; V: TRBV4-1; J: TRBJ2-3; DNA: TGCGCCAGCAGCCAAGAATCAATGACTAGCGGGAGGCATATCACAGATACGCAGTATTTT; CDR3: CASSQESMTSGRHITDTQYF
length: 16; D: NA; size: NA; V: TRBV5-1; J: TRBJ2-2; DNA: TGCGCCAGCAGCTTGGAATCTGGGGCAATAGGCGGGGAGCTGTTTTTT; CDR3: CASSLESGAIGGELFF
length: 17; D: TRBD2; size: NA; V: TRBV5-1; J: TRBJ2-7; DNA: TGCGCCAGCAGCTTGGCGTTGACTAGCGGCAACTCCTACGAGCAGTACTTC; CDR3: CASSLALTSGNSYEQYF
length: 16; D: TRBD2; size: NA; V: TRBV5-1; J: TRBJ2-3; DNA: TGCGCCAGCAGCCCGAGACTAGCGGGAGGAACAGATACGCAGTATTTT; CDR3: CASSPRLAGGTDTQYF
length: 15; D: NA; size: NA; V: TRBV12-5; J: TRBJ2-5; DNA: TGTGCTAGTGGTTTGTCGCACAGGGACCAAGAGACCCAGTACTTC; CDR3: CASGLSHRDQETQYF
length: 15; D: NA; size: NA; V: TRBV21-1; J: TRBJ2-7; DNA: TGTGCCAGCAGGAACGGGGACAGGTCGACCTACGAGCAGTACTTC; CDR3: CASRNGDRSTYEQYF
length: 12; D: NA; size: NA; V: TRBV5-6; J: TRBJ2-2; DNA: TGTGCCAGCAGCCCGGGAACCGGGGAGCTGTTTTTT; CDR3: CASSPGTGELFF
length: 16; D: TRBD1; size: NA; V: TRBV5-1; J: TRBJ1-4; DNA: TGCGCCAGCAGCCGCGAAGGACAGGGGACAGTAGAAAAACTGTTTTTT; CDR3: CASSREGQGTVEKLFF
length: 15; D: TRBD1; size: NA; V: TRBV2; J: TRBJ1-5; DNA: TGTGCCAGCAGGGGGGACAGGGGGAGCAATCAGCCCCAGCATTTT; CDR3: CASRGDRGSNQPQHF
length: 12; D: NA; size: NA; V: TRBV5-1; J: TRBJ2-7; DNA: TGCGCCAGCAGCTTGTCGGGGTTCGAGCAGTACTTC; CDR3: CASSLSGFEQYF
length: 15; D: NA; size: NA; V: TRBV21-1; J: TRBJ1-1; DNA: TGTGCCAGCAGCCCTCGGAGGGCACTCTGCACTGAAGCTTTCTTT; CDR3: CASSPRRALCTEAFF
length: 15; D: TRBD2; size: NA; V: TRBV10-1; J: TRBJ2-5; DNA: TGCGCCAGCAGTGAGCCACCACTAGCGGGCGAGACCCAGTACTTC; CDR3: CASSEPPLAGETQYF
length: 15; D: NA; size: NA; V: TRBV3-1/TRBV3-2; J: TRBJ2-7; DNA: TGTGCCAGCAGCGATGAACTAGCCGGGAGCTACGAGCAGTACTTC; CDR3: CASSDELAGSYEQYF
length: 16; D: TRBD1; size: NA; V: TRBV6-1; J: TRBJ2-7; DNA: TGTGCCAGCAGTGAAAGTAGGGGGCGATTCTCCTACGAGCAGTACTTC; CDR3: CASSESRGRFSYEQYF
length: 15; D: NA; size: NA; V: TRBV5-1; J: TRBJ2-3; DNA: TGCGCCAGCAGCGAGACAGGAGGACTTACAGATACGCAGTATTTT; CDR3: CASSETGGLTDTQYF
length: 12; D: TRBD1; size: NA; V: TRBV6-5; J: TRBJ1-5; DNA: TGTGCCGGACAGACAGGGCGACAGCCCCAGCATTTT; CDR3: CAGQTGRQPQHF
length: 15; D: NA; size: NA; V: TRBV3-1/TRBV3-2; J: TRBJ2-1; DNA: TGTGCCAGCAGCCAAGATTGGGCTTACTACAATGAGCAGTTCTTC; CDR3: CASSQDWAYYNEQFF
length: 16; D: NA; size: NA; V: TRBV6-5; J: TRBJ1-2; DNA: TGTGCCAGCAGTTACGCCGCGGCAGGGCCTAACTATGGCTACACCTTC; CDR3: CASSYAAAGPNYGYTF
length: 12; D: NA; size: NA; V: TRBV10-2; J: TRBJ2-7; DNA: TGCGCCAGCACTCCCTCGGGGTATGGACCTAACTTC; CDR3: CASTPSGYGPNF
length: 13; D: TRBD1; size: NA; V: TRBV6-5; J: TRBJ1-1; DNA: TGTGCCAGCGGGGACAGGGGGGGAACTGAAGCTTTCTTT; CDR3: CASGDRGGTEAFF
length: 14; D: NA; size: NA; V: TRBV9; J: TRBJ2-2; DNA: TGTGCCAGCAGCTTCTCTAGACTCCCCGGGGAGCTGTTTTTT; CDR3: CASSFSRLPGELFF
length: 16; D: NA; size: once; V: TRBV7-9; J: TRBJ2-3; DNA: TGTGCCAGCAGCTTAGCCGGGACTCAGCCGGTAGATACGCAGTATTTT; CDR3: CASSLAGTQPVDTQYF
length: 17; D: TRBD2; size: NA; V: TRBV7-3; J: TRBJ2-5; DNA: TGTGCCAGCAGCTTAAGGCCGGGACTAGCGGGGGAGGAGACCCAGTACTTC; CDR3: CASSLRPGLAGEETQYF
length: 16; D: TRBD1; size: NA; V: TRBV7-9; J: TRBJ2-1; DNA: TGTGCCAGCATCAAAGCCGGGACAGTCTCCTACAATGAGCAGTTCTTC; CDR3: CASIKAGTVSYNEQFF
length: 12; D: NA; size: few; V: TRBV6-1; J: TRBJ1-2; DNA: TGTGCCAGCAGTGACCAGGGTTGGGGCTACACCTTC; CDR3: CASSDQGWGYTF
length: 16; D: NA; size: NA; V: TRBV3-1/TRBV3-2; J: TRBJ2-1; DNA: TGTGCCAGCAGCCAAGATTTATGGCAGTCCTACAATGAGCAGTTCTTC; CDR3: CASSQDLWQSYNEQFF
length: 11; D: NA; size: once; V: TRBV6-5; J: TRBJ1-2; DNA: TGTGCCAGCGGACTCTACTATGGCTACACCTTC; CDR3: CASGLYYGYTF
length: 16; D: TRBD2; size: NA; V: TRBV5-1; J: TRBJ2-5; DNA: TGCGCCAGCAGCCTGGGTTTAGGGACTAACCAAGAGACCCAGTACTTC; CDR3: CASSLGLGTNQETQYF
length: 12; D: TRBD1; size: few; V: TRBV7-8; J: TRBJ2-7; DNA: TGTGCCAGCAGCCGGGACAGGGCCGAGCAGTACTTC; CDR3: CASSRDRAEQYF
length: 14; D: NA; size: NA; V: TRBV6-2/TRBV6-3; J: TRBJ2-7; DNA: TGTGCCAGCAGTTACCCCAGGGGGGAGAGCGAGCAGTACTTC; CDR3: CASSYPRGESEQYF
length: 18; D: NA; size: NA; V: TRBV21-1; J: TRBJ1-5; DNA: TGTGCCAGTTCCCCGCCGAGACACCTTCCATATAGCAATCAGCCCCAGCATTTT; CDR3: CASSPPRHLPYSNQPQHF
length: 14; D: TRBD2; size: few; V: TRBV11-2; J: TRBJ2-2; DNA: TGTGCCAGCAACTTAGCGGGGGTGACCGGGGAGCTGTTTTTT; CDR3: CASNLAGVTGELFF
length: 13; D: NA; size: NA; V: TRBV6-5; J: TRBJ1-1; DNA: TGTGCCAGCACAAGGGGCATGAACACTGAAGCTTTCTTT; CDR3: CASTRGMNTEAFF
length: 16; D: NA; size: NA; V: TRBV7-9; J: TRBJ1-2; DNA: TGTGCCAGCAGCTTACCCACACGACGGGAAAACTATGGCTACACCTTC; CDR3: CASSLPTRRENYGYTF
length: 13; D: NA; size: NA; V: TRBV12-3/TRBV12-4; J: TRBJ1-2; DNA: TGTGCCAGCAGTTTACGAGGGTTTGGTGGCTACACCTTC; CDR3: CASSLRGFGGYTF
length: 12; D: NA; size: NA; V: TRBV27; J: TRBJ1-2; DNA: TGTGCCAGCAGTCCGCAGGGTCGAGGCTACACCTTC; CDR3: CASSPQGRGYTF
length: 13; D: NA; size: NA; V: TRBV7-2; J: TRBJ1-2; DNA: TGTGCCAGCAGCTTAGAGGGGGATCACGGCTACACCTTC; CDR3: CASSLEGDHGYTF
length: 14; D: NA; size: NA; V: TRBV13; J: TRBJ2-7; DNA: TGTGCCAGCAGCCCGTCCGGGCCCAGGGGCGAGCAGTACTTC; CDR3: CASSPSGPRGEQYF
length: 12; D: NA; size: NA; V: TRBV27; J: TRBJ1-2; DNA: TGTGCCAGCAGTAGGGGAGGGGGTAGCTACACCTTC; CDR3: CASSRGGGSYTF